These 25 T cell receptor beta chains came from one sample sequenced in a study of shared clonotypes between healthy human individuals. Assay used: immunoSEQ multiplex PCR; TCRdb lists only in-frame clones, some missing. The table has about 450,000 clones, about four fifths seen once. The sample taken for sequencing was PBMCs. The receptors were gathered from a woman aged 40 to 50 in good health. Some clones in this sample may be carry-over from other donors' samples.

The gene calls are TRBV5-1 and TRBJ2-1, with D possibly matching TRBD2 (5 bases). Germline V CDR1 and CDR2: SGHRS, YFSETQ. Trimming left V 4 bases short and J 9 bases short, with 11 bases between. This CDR3 spans 12 amino acids. The CDR3 bases are TGCGCCAGCAGCATCCCTGGGAGTGAGCAGTTCTTC. Its protein is CASSIPGSEQFF.

V is TRBV4-1 and J is TRBJ2-2; no definite D call. The V gene's germline CDR1 is MGHRA and CDR2 YSYEKL. Trimming took 0 bases from V and 1 from J, leaving 3 bases between them. This CDR3 spans 14 amino acids. DNA for the CDR3: TGCGCCAGCAGCCAAGAGAAGAACACCGGGGAGCTGTTTTTT. Encoded protein: CASSQEKNTGELFF.

This chain uses TRBV18 with TRBJ1-1; D not resolved. This CDR3 spans 14 amino acids. Between the trimmed V and J ends, which lost 2 bases and 0 bases, there was a span of 7 bases. Germline CDR1 KGHSH, CDR2 LQKENI. Here the CDR3 reads CASSPGNLNTEAFF. The DNA of the CDR3 is TGTGCCAGCTCACCAGGGAATCTGAACACTGAAGCTTTCTTT.

The V call is TRBV27, the J call TRBJ1-1; D is unclear. From germline, CDR1 is MNHEY and CDR2 SMNVEV (reference sequence). V shed 4 bases and J shed 9 bases, with 24 bases lying between them. This CDR3 has 16 residues. CDR3 sequence: CASSSRSGVEVNKAFF. The CDR3 DNA sequence: TGTGCCAGCAGTTCCCGCTCCGGGGTGGAGGTTAATAAAGCTTTCTTT.

V usage is TRBV6-6 and J usage is TRBJ2-3; no reliable D call. The germline V and J ends were trimmed by 1 base and 6 bases, with 8 bases remaining between them. This CDR3 is 13 amino acids long. Germline V lookup: CDR1 MNHNY, CDR2 SVGAGI (reference sequence). CDR3 nucleotides: TGTGCCAGCAGTTACTGGGCGACCGATACGCAGTATTTT. Encoded protein: CASSYWATDTQYF.

V and J are TRBV15 and TRBJ2-5; TRBD1 matches 9 bases. Germline trimming cut 3 bases from V and 5 bases from J; bases unmatched to any gene: 7. The length of the CDR3 is 15 residues. CDR1 and CDR2 (germline): LNHNV, YYDKDF (reference sequence). The CDR3 here is CATSSTGGPGETQYF. In nucleotides, the CDR3 is TGTGCCACCAGCAGCACAGGGGGCCCCGGGGAGACCCAGTACTTC.

CDR3 residues: CASSLELVANVLTF. CDR3 bases: TGCGCCAGCAGCCTAGAGCTTGTGGCCAACGTCCTGACTTTC. The gene calls are TRBV4-3 and TRBJ2-6; D is unresolved. The CDR3 loop spans 14 amino acids. V lost 4 bases and J lost 6, with 10 bases in between. Germline assignment: CDR1 LGHNA and CDR2 YSLEER.

The rearrangement uses TRBV6-1 and TRBJ1-2, with a tentative D call TRBD1 (5 bases). CDR3 length: 15 amino acids. Trimming cost V 6 bases and J 4 bases, with 18 bases left between them. Germline assignment: CDR1 MNHNS and CDR2 SASEGT. Here the CDR3 DNA reads TGTGCCAGCAGCCCAGGACATTCGCAAGGCTATGGCTACACCTTC. Translation: CASSPGHSQGYGYTF.

The gene calls are TRBV28 and TRBJ1-3; TRBD1 aligns across 7 bases. The length of the CDR3 is 15 residues. Looked up from germline, CDR1 is MDHEN and CDR2 is SYDVKM. V gave up 4 bases and J gave up 2 bases; unmatched junction bases: 5. CDR3 nucleotides: TGTGCCAGCAGTTCACGGACAGGCCCTGGAAACACCATATATTTT. Encoded protein: CASSSRTGPGNTIYF.

This clone was observed a handful of times. The chain has TRBV5-1 and TRBJ1-1; D unresolved. The CDR3 is 14 amino acids. Trimming cost V 3 bases and J 1 base, with 10 bases left between them. The V gene's germline CDR1 is SGHRS and CDR2 YFSETQ. Here the CDR3 reads CASSSSGPNTEAFF. CDR3 in DNA: TGCGCCAGCAGCTCCTCGGGCCCGAACACTGAAGCTTTCTTT.

Written as DNA, the CDR3 is TGTGCCAGCAGTTACTCGTGGCTAGCGGGACGAGAGACCCAGTACTTC. Translation gives CASSYSWLAGRETQYF. The rearrangement joins TRBV6-6 to TRBJ2-5, with TRBD2 matching over 9 bases. The junction had 6 bases not matched to a gene; V was cut back by 0 bases and J by 4 bases. The CDR3 is made up of 16 amino acids. Germline loops: CDR1 MNHNY, CDR2 SVGAGI (reference sequence).

J is TRBJ1-5 and V is TRBV30; D unresolved. Trimming left V 3 bases short and J 0 bases short, with 9 bases between. The length of the CDR3 is 14 residues. The germline V gene has CDR1 GTSNPN and CDR2 SVGIG (reference sequence). The CDR3 spells CAWRVPSSNQPQHF. Written as DNA, the CDR3 is TGTGCCTGGAGAGTCCCTAGTAGCAATCAGCCCCAGCATTTT.

The chain links TRBV28 to TRBJ2-7; 8 nucleotides align to TRBD1. J gave up 4 bases and V 4 bases, and 3 bases lay outside the gene matches. Germline values: CDR1 MDHEN, CDR2 SYDVKM. This CDR3 contains 13 residues. CDR3 loop: CASSSGDRYEQYF. The CDR3 DNA follows: TGTGCCAGCAGTTCCGGGGACAGGTACGAGCAGTACTTC.

This clone was seen at least ten times. V usage is TRBV30 and J usage is TRBJ2-1; no clear D. V was shortened by 3 bases and J by 0 bases, with 3 bases between the two germline ends. This CDR3 spans 12 amino acids. Germline-derived CDR1 and CDR2 are GTSNPN and SVGIG (reference sequence). Here the CDR3 reads CAWRSSYNEQFF. CDR3 DNA sequence: TGTGCCTGGAGGAGCTCCTACAATGAGCAGTTCTTC.

The chain has TRBV29-1 and TRBJ2-5; maybe TRBD1 (7 bases). The CDR3 loop spans 13 amino acids. From germline, CDR1 is SQVTM and CDR2 ANQGSEA. V lost 7 bases to trimming and J lost 2 bases, with 14 bases between them. CDR3 residues: CSDAGTDQETQYF. DNA for the CDR3: TGCAGCGATGCGGGGACAGATCAAGAGACCCAGTACTTC.

The chain employs TRBV18 and TRBJ1-2; 8 bases agree with TRBD1. The CDR3 is made up of 13 amino acids. Germline V gene lookup returns CDR1 KGHSH and CDR2 LQKENI. V shed 3 bases, J shed 10 bases, and the junction held 7 bases outside the gene matches. CDR3 sequence: CASSPPGQEDYTF. The CDR3 DNA follows: TGTGCCAGCTCACCGCCGGGACAGGAGGACTACACCTTC. The variable domain in full, completed from reference TRBV18 and TRBJ1-2, reads NAGVMQNPRHLVRRRGQEARLRCSPMKGHSHVYWYRQLPEEGLKFMVYLQKENIIDESGMPKERFSAEFPKEGPSILRIQQVVRGDSAAYFCASSPPGQEDYTFGSGTRLTVV.

Here the CDR3 DNA reads TGTGCCTGGAGTCGATTCGGGTTACATCACTCTGGGGCCAACGTCCTGACTTTC. This sequence encodes CAWSRFGLHHSGANVLTF. This chain links TRBV30 with TRBJ2-6; D remains ambiguous. Germline V gives CDR1 GTSNPN, CDR2 SVGIG (reference sequence). The V end was cut by 2 bases, the J end by 0 bases, with 17 bases between. The CDR3 has 18 amino acids.

V and J are TRBV9 and TRBJ2-5; D may be TRBD1 (6 bases). This CDR3 is 15 amino acids long. The V end lost 3 bases, the J end lost 0 bases, and 12 bases lay between the germline ends. Germline-derived CDR1 and CDR2 are SGDLS and YYNGEE. This CDR3 is CASSGLGADQETQYF. In DNA, the CDR3 is TGTGCCAGCAGCGGCTTGGGGGCAGACCAAGAGACCCAGTACTTC.

This chain links TRBV11-2 with TRBJ1-2, with D possibly being TRBD1 (6 bases). Deletions cut 5 bases from V and 7 bases from J, with 17 bases between. The CDR3 length is 14 residues. The V gene's germline CDR1 is SGHAT and CDR2 FQNNGV. In DNA, the CDR3 is TGTGCCAGCAGCCAACGTGGGGGGCTCGGTGGCTACACCTTC. Encoded protein: CASSQRGGLGGYTF.

The chain combines TRBV5-1 with TRBJ1-5; D uncertain. Per germline, CDR1 SGHRS and CDR2 YFSETQ. The length of the CDR3 is 14 residues. The V end was cut by 0 bases, the J end by 4 bases, with 8 bases between. CDR3 DNA sequence: TGCGCCAGCAGCTTGGGGACGGTGAATCAGCCCCAGCATTTT. Protein product: CASSLGTVNQPQHF. The variable domain in full, completed from reference TRBV5-1 and TRBJ1-5, reads KAGVTQTPRYLIKTRGQQVTLSCSPISGHRSVSWYQQTPGQGLQFLFEYFSETQRNKGNFPGRFSGRQFSNSRSEMNVSTLELGDSALYLCASSLGTVNQPQHFGDGTRLSIL.

The V gene is TRBV28, the J gene TRBJ1-1; 8 bases map to TRBD1. The length of the CDR3 is 14 residues. Germline-derived CDR1 and CDR2 are MDHEN and SYDVKM. The V segment lost 3 bases and the J segment 1 base; nucleotides outside the gene matches: 1. Here the CDR3 DNA reads TGTGCCAGCAGTTTGCAGGGGGCGAACACTGAAGCTTTCTTT. Its protein is CASSLQGANTEAFF.

The J gene is TRBJ2-7, the V gene TRBV2; possible D gene TRBD2, 5 bases. The germline gives CDR1 SNHLY, CDR2 FYNNEI. V was trimmed by 7 bases and J by 3 bases, leaving 19 bases between them. The CDR3 runs 15 residues. The CDR3 loop is CASNPHSGLFYEQYF. Here the CDR3 DNA reads TGTGCCAGCAACCCTCATTCTGGACTTTTCTACGAGCAGTACTTC.

The rearrangement links TRBV19 to TRBJ1-2; 7 positions match TRBD1. J lost 5 bases, V lost 8 bases, and 8 bases had no gene match. The CDR3 is made up of 13 amino acids. Germline-derived CDR1 and CDR2 are LNHDA and SQIVND (reference sequence). CDR3 nucleotides: TGTGCCAGTGGGGACAGCGCCTTTTATGGCTACACCTTC. Translating gives CASGDSAFYGYTF.

This chain links TRBV6-6 with TRBJ2-7, with TRBD2 identical over 13 bases. The germline V gene encodes CDR1 MNHNY and CDR2 SVGAGI (reference sequence). CDR3 length: 16 residues. With 4 bases clipped from V and 1 base from J, the junction kept 4 bases outside the gene matches. CDR3 nucleotides: TGTGCCAGCAGTTCGCCGGGACTAGCGGGATCCTACGAGCAGTACTTC. Protein product: CASSSPGLAGSYEQYF.

The rearrangement links TRBV14 to TRBJ1-3; D gene uncertain. Trimming pared 1 base from V and 0 bases from J, leaving 10 bases between. This CDR3 is 16 amino acids long. Germline CDR1 SGHDN, CDR2 FVKESK. The CDR3 protein is CASSQATQLSGNTIYF. For the CDR3, the DNA is TGTGCCAGCAGCCAAGCCACACAGCTCTCTGGAAACACCATATATTTT.